This paragraph covers one TCR beta chain sequence. The data stem from a study of blood T cells in healthy people across ages. The overall study: Template switching retrieved approximately one barcoded beta molecule for each two T cells.

In germline, CDR1 is DFQATT, CDR2 SNEGSKA (reference sequence). The V end lost 2 bases, the J end lost 0 bases, and 10 bases lay between the germline ends. This CDR3 has 14 residues. Next came a second PCR, run for about 6 to 12 cycles, which used a sample-barcoded 5' primer along with a J-beta primer mix. The template-switch adaptor was a 5' adaptor with 12 random nucleotides. It tagged each cDNA molecule. TCRdb called the 5' RACE reads again in MiXCR, with one record for every CDR3 protein. The sample holds around 1,500,000 distinct CDR3 sequences; over 25% are singletons and the top ten take roughly 8.2%.

Specimen: blood. The sequence came from a young woman in good health. The chain uses TRBV20-1 and TRBJ1-1; tentatively, D is TRBD1 (6 bases). CDR3 sequence reads: CSARRQALNTEAFF. CDR3 coding DNA: TGCAGTGCTAGAAGACAGGCGCTGAACACTGAAGCTTTCTTT.